This T cell receptor beta chain is from a study of T cells in Graves' hyperthyroidism and ophthalmopathy. RNA transcripts served as the template for amplifying TCR beta CDR3 regions. During a first-round RT-PCR of the TCR CDR3, the HTBI primer set was used. Via MiXCR, TCRdb re-called the multiplex PCR reads, giving one row per CDR3 protein. The data contain about 560,000 distinct CDR3 sequences, over 15% of them singletons. Trimming pared 3 bases from V and 0 bases from J, leaving 12 bases between. The CDR3 sequence is 14 residues long. Looked up from germline, CDR1 is DFQATT and CDR2 is SNEGSKA (reference sequence). This sample holds PBMCs from approximately 9 ml fresh peripheral blood.

This chain connects TRBV20-1 to TRBJ2-7; D assignment may be TRBD1 or TRBD2 (5 bases each). The sequence derives from a woman between 18 and 29 years old with Graves' hyperthyroidism. Source material: blood. The CDR3 DNA sequence: TGCAGTGCTAGTTCGGGGCCAAGCTCCTACGAGCAGTACTTC. Protein: CSASSGPSSYEQYF.